These 26 T cell receptor beta chains came from one sample sequenced in a study of cytomegalovirus exposure and HLA in healthy donors. 60 Vbeta and 13 Jbeta primers were used in PCR. Some clones are missing from TCRdb's copy, which holds only in-frame ones; the method was immunoSEQ multiplex PCR. In the table there are around 100,000 clones, about 80% of which are singletons. The sequencing input was PBMCs. The receptors shown here come from a man aged 40-49 years in good health and CMV-seronegative.

The V and J genes are TRBV6-5 and TRBJ1-5; the D is unclear. With 2 bases removed from V and 4 bases from J, the gap between germline ends came to 15 bases. Germline CDR1 reads MNHEY; CDR2 reads SVGAGI. This CDR3 is built from 16 residues. The CDR3 nucleotides read TGTGCCAGCAGTTACACCCGGGAGGCCGCAAATCAGCCCCAGCATTTT. Protein sequence: CASSYTREAANQPQHF.

The chain couples TRBV11-2 to TRBJ2-3; tentatively, D is TRBD1 (6 bases). There are 17 residues in the CDR3. CDR1 SGHAT and CDR2 FQNNGV come from the germline V gene. V lost 0 bases and J 2 bases, leaving 15 bases between the germline ends. DNA for the CDR3: TGTGCCAGCAGCTTAGATTACAGGGTGGGATACACAGATACGCAGTATTTT. Protein sequence: CASSLDYRVGYTDTQYF.

The chain is built from TRBV19 and TRBJ2-5; TRBD1 is a possible D gene (6 bases). The CDR3 runs to 15 residues. The V end lost 5 bases, the J end lost 5 bases, and 18 bases lay between the germline ends. Germline CDR1 is LNHDA and CDR2 is SQIVND (reference sequence). CDR3: CASSSSSAGAETQYF. The CDR3 DNA reads TGTGCCAGTAGTTCCTCCTCGGCAGGGGCGGAGACCCAGTACTTC.

The genes are TRBV6-5 and TRBJ2-7; no reliable D call. Trimming removed 0 bases from V and 0 bases from J, with 9 bases in between. The CDR3 has 15 residues. Germline V gene lookup returns CDR1 MNHEY and CDR2 SVGAGI. CDR3 sequence: CASSYSLESSYEQYF. The CDR3 nucleotides are TGTGCCAGCAGTTACTCTTTAGAAAGCTCCTACGAGCAGTACTTC.

The genes are TRBV5-4 and TRBJ2-1; 11 bases align to TRBD2. CDR1 is SGHNT, CDR2 YYREEE, per germline (reference sequence). The V gene end was trimmed by 5 bases and the J gene end by 3 bases; junction bases not matched to a gene: 4. The CDR3 is made up of 15 amino acids. CDR3 region: CASRVSGGGYNEQFF. The CDR3 DNA follows: TGTGCCAGCAGGGTTAGCGGGGGGGGCTACAATGAGCAGTTCTTC.

This clone was recorded a few times. The CDR3 DNA reads as TGTGCCAGTCTCGACCGGGGGAGAGGGGATGAGCAGTTCTTC. This sequence encodes CASLDRGRGDEQFF. The chain is built from TRBV19 and TRBJ2-1, with D possibly TRBD2 on 6 matching bases. The germline V and J ends were trimmed by 8 bases and 8 bases, with 19 bases remaining between them. Germline loops: CDR1 LNHDA, CDR2 SQIVND (reference sequence). There are 14 residues in the CDR3.

This clone was picked up a small number of times. V and J are TRBV7-9 and TRBJ1-2; D is undetermined. CDR3 length: 15 amino acids. Looked up from germline, CDR1 is SEHNR and CDR2 is FQNEAQ (reference sequence). V lost 3 bases to trimming and J lost 2 bases, with 13 bases between them. The CDR3 nucleotides are TGTGCCAGCAGCTTCCCCGAGGCGGCCAACTATGGCTACACCTTC. This sequence encodes CASSFPEAANYGYTF.

This chain connects TRBV7-6 to TRBJ1-1, with D unclear. V dropped 3 bases and J dropped 3 bases, with 14 bases sitting between them. CDR1 SGHVS and CDR2 FNYEAQ come from the germline V gene. This CDR3 contains 15 residues. CDR3 amino acids: CASSFIMESHTEAFF. CDR3 bases: TGTGCCAGCAGCTTTATAATGGAGAGCCACACTGAAGCTTTCTTT.

This clone was seen only a few times. The V and J genes are TRBV14 and TRBJ2-1, with TRBD2 identical over 13 bases. The CDR3 consists of 16 residues. V was clipped by 1 base and J by 7 bases; unmatched bases: 4. Per the germline V gene, CDR1 is SGHDN and CDR2 is FVKESK. CDR3 in amino acids: CASSQALAGGLNEQFF. CDR3 nucleotide sequence: TGTGCCAGCAGCCAAGCACTAGCGGGGGGGCTGAATGAGCAGTTCTTC.

Concerning this clone: At one of its ends the junction is not consistent with the germline gene, which may arise from a read error. V and J are TRBV4-1 and TRBJ2-3; D is perhaps TRBD2 (5 bases). CDR3 length: 15 residues. Germline V lookup: CDR1 MGHRA, CDR2 YSYEKL. The CDR3 reads CASCQEGAGTDTQYF. Written as DNA, the CDR3 is TGCGCCAGCTGCCAAGAAGGAGCGGGCACAGATACGCAGTATTTT.

This clone was counted a few times. The chain employs TRBV6-1 and TRBJ1-2; D uncertain. V shed 5 bases and J shed 2 bases, with 3 bases lying between them. The germline gives CDR1 MNHNS, CDR2 SASEGT. The CDR3 is 11 residues long. The CDR3 region is CASSQNYGYTF. The CDR3 region has the DNA TGTGCCAGCAGTCAAAACTATGGCTACACCTTC.

In this sample, this clone turned up a few times. V and J are TRBV11-2 and TRBJ2-5; 9 bases are a match to TRBD2. This CDR3 has 13 amino acids. The V and J ends lost 3 bases and 5 bases, in that order; junction bases with no gene match: 1. From germline, CDR1 is SGHAT and CDR2 FQNNGV. The CDR3 region has the DNA TGTGCCAGCAGCTTCGGACTAGCGGAGACCCAGTACTTC. It encodes CASSFGLAETQYF.

The chain employs TRBV7-6 and TRBJ2-3, with TRBD2 matching 8 bases. Per the germline V gene, CDR1 is SGHVS and CDR2 is FNYEAQ. Trimming cost V 2 bases and J 2 bases; bases outside gene matches: 12. The CDR3 has 18 amino acids. The CDR3 region is CASSLPSLRGGYTDTQYF. In DNA form, the CDR3 reads TGTGCCAGCAGCTTACCGTCGTTACGCGGGGGGTACACAGATACGCAGTATTTT.

This clone was counted between two and nine times. The V gene is TRBV30, the J gene TRBJ2-2; 7 bases line up with TRBD1. Germline lookup yields CDR1 GTSNPN and CDR2 SVGIG (reference sequence). CDR3 size: 15 residues. The ends lost 0 bases at V and 6 bases at J; junction bases unmatched: 7. The CDR3 DNA follows: TGTGCCTGGAGTGTCCAGCCAGGGGGACCCGGGGAGCTGTTTTTT. Protein product: CAWSVQPGGPGELFF. Drawing the rest from reference TRBV30 and TRBJ2-2, the complete variable domain is SQTIHQWPATLVQPVGSPLSLECTVEGTSNPNLYWYRQAAGRGLQLLFYSVGIGQISSEVPQNLSASRPQDRQFILSSKKLLLSDSGFYLCAWSVQPGGPGELFFGEGSRLTVL.

The chain carries TRBV9 and TRBJ2-3, with TRBD2 matching over 11 bases. CDR1 is SGDLS, CDR2 YYNGEE, per germline. The CDR3 length is 16 residues. V was clipped by 3 bases and J by 1 base; unmatched bases: 4. The CDR3 nucleotides read TGTGCCAGCAGCGCCCTACTAGCGGGGGGCACAGATACGCAGTATTTT. It translates to CASSALLAGGTDTQYF.

The genes are TRBV28 and TRBJ1-5; a possible D gene is TRBD1 (6 bases). V dropped 7 bases and J dropped 11 bases, with 21 bases sitting between them. Germline loops: CDR1 MDHEN, CDR2 SYDVKM. The CDR3 is 14 residues long. The CDR3 nucleotides are TGTGCCAGCATCGGGAGGGGGTACGAATGGGCCCAGCATTTT. It specifies CASIGRGYEWAQHF.

This chain joins TRBV7-2 and TRBJ1-2, with 8 positions matching TRBD1. After removal of 7 bases from V and 4 bases from J, the junction contained 14 bases not matched to a gene. The germline V gene has CDR1 SGHTA and CDR2 FQGNSA. The CDR3 is made up of 16 amino acids. The CDR3 sequence is CASTLGQGALGYGYTF. The DNA for the CDR3 is TGTGCCAGCACCCTCGGGCAGGGGGCTTTAGGCTATGGCTACACCTTC.

V usage is TRBV2 and J usage is TRBJ2-3, with TRBD1 identical over 7 bases. Losses at the gene ends were 3 bases for V and 1 base for J; bases not matched to a gene: 1. CDR3 length: 14 residues. Germline assignment: CDR1 SNHLY and CDR2 FYNNEI. DNA for the CDR3: TGTGCCAGCAGTGAGCAGGGGGGCACAGATACGCAGTATTTT. Its translation: CASSEQGGTDTQYF.

The chain uses TRBV7-9 and TRBJ2-2, with TRBD1 identical over 10 bases. This CDR3 contains 15 residues. Trimming at V came to 4 bases and at J to 4 bases, leaving 3 bases not matched to a gene. Germline assignment: CDR1 SEHNR and CDR2 FQNEAQ (reference sequence). The DNA of the CDR3 is TGTGCCAGCAGCTCCGACAGGGGGCCCACCGGGGAGCTGTTTTTT. Its translation is CASSSDRGPTGELFF.

The V and J genes are TRBV28 and TRBJ2-5; 9 bases are a match to TRBD2. Looked up from germline, CDR1 is MDHEN and CDR2 is SYDVKM. The trim removed 5 bases at V and 2 bases at J, leaving 9 bases unmatched. The CDR3 consists of 16 residues. CDR3 region: CASSLIGTSRQETQYF. The CDR3 DNA follows: TGTGCCAGCAGTCTGATCGGGACTAGCCGACAAGAGACCCAGTACTTC.

The chain recombines TRBV7-9 with TRBJ2-2; TRBD1 agrees at 7 bases. Losses at the gene ends were 4 bases for V and 1 base for J; bases not matched to a gene: 6. The CDR3 consists of 16 residues. Germline lookup yields CDR1 SEHNR and CDR2 FQNEAQ (reference sequence). The CDR3 sequence: CASSSVQGKNTGELFF. CDR3 DNA: TGTGCCAGCAGCTCTGTACAGGGGAAGAACACCGGGGAGCTGTTTTTT.

The chain employs TRBV14 and TRBJ1-5, with unresolved D. Between the trimmed V and J ends, which lost 1 base and 10 bases, there was a span of 14 bases. The germline V gene encodes CDR1 SGHDN and CDR2 FVKESK. This CDR3 is 14 amino acids long. CDR3 sequence (DNA): TGTGCCAGCAGCCAAGCAGGAATGAGTCAACCCCAGCATTTT. It specifies CASSQAGMSQPQHF.

The chain links TRBV19 to TRBJ1-5; D may be TRBD1 (5 bases). CDR3 length: 14 amino acids. The germline V gene has CDR1 LNHDA and CDR2 SQIVND (reference sequence). Trimming cost V 7 bases and J 7 bases, with 17 bases left between them. The CDR3 DNA is TGTGCCAGTACCATCCCGACGGGGGGGCAGCCCCAGCATTTT. It codes for CASTIPTGGQPQHF.

This clone was observed a handful of times. The chain couples TRBV6-5 to TRBJ2-3; D is undetermined. The CDR3 consists of 14 residues. V lost 6 bases, J lost 1 base, and 11 bases lay in between. The germline CDR1 and CDR2 sequences are MNHEY and SVGAGI. The CDR3 coding sequence is TGTGCCAGCAGACCTCGGTCCCGCACAGATACGCAGTATTTT. It yields the protein CASRPRSRTDTQYF.

V and J are TRBV6-5 and TRBJ1-2; D perhaps matches TRBD1 (5 bases). Germline CDR1 reads MNHEY; CDR2 reads SVGAGI. The V end lost 5 bases, the J end lost 3 bases, and 10 bases lay between the germline ends. This CDR3 has 13 amino acids. The CDR3 coding sequence is TGTGCCAGCAGTAGGGGATCGGACTATGGCTACACCTTC. Translation gives CASSRGSDYGYTF.

The chain uses TRBV19 and TRBJ1-5; D remains unclear. Germline CDR1 and CDR2: LNHDA and SQIVND (reference sequence). V shed 1 base and J shed 1 base, with 8 bases lying between them. The CDR3 is made up of 15 amino acids. The CDR3 is CASSIVARSNQPQHF. The CDR3 DNA follows: TGTGCCAGTAGTATAGTTGCCAGGAGCAATCAGCCCCAGCATTTT.